These T cell receptor beta chains were read from a single sample in a study of T cells in Graves' hyperthyroidism and ophthalmopathy. MiXCR, applied by TCRdb to the multiplex PCR reads, yields one record per CDR3 protein. This sample has some 270,000 distinct CDR3 sequences; approximately 15% occur once, and the top ten carry 7% to 9.5%. Specimen: blood. These receptors were obtained from a woman aged 40 to 49 with Graves' hyperthyroidism. The conserved cysteine and the conserved F or W are not part of the CDR3 here. Clone size, where shown, is once, few, many, or a class for clones that have expanded.

CDR3aa: ASSGGSDVGY
v_gene: TRBV7-9
j_gene: TRBJ2-3
abundance: few

CDR3aa: ASSPGSTNTEAF
v_gene: TRBV27
j_gene: TRBJ1-1
abundance: many

CDR3aa: ASSLDGGVGIGGYT
v_gene: TRBV5-1
j_gene: TRBJ1-2
abundance: many

CDR3aa: ASSGREDLPDTQY
v_gene: TRBV27
j_gene: TRBJ2-3
abundance: many

CDR3aa: ASSVSGLPGEQPQH
v_gene: TRBV19
j_gene: TRBJ1-5
abundance: .

CDR3aa: ASSTTQKAYEQY
v_gene: TRBV11-2
j_gene: TRBJ2-7
abundance: many

CDR3aa: ASSKRETTNEKLF
v_gene: TRBV7-9
j_gene: TRBJ1-4
abundance: many

CDR3aa: SVFLAGYYNEQF
v_gene: TRBV29-1
j_gene: TRBJ2-1
abundance: few

CDR3aa: ASHPDRTPPYT
v_gene: TRBV2
j_gene: TRBJ1-2
abundance: many

CDR3aa: SAAGLNTGELF
v_gene: TRBV20-1
j_gene: TRBJ2-2
abundance: few

CDR3aa: ASSFLDRLETQY
v_gene: TRBV27
j_gene: TRBJ2-5
abundance: many

CDR3aa: ASSFYGSADTQY
v_gene: TRBV7-3
j_gene: TRBJ2-3
abundance: once

CDR3aa: ATSQGASEAF
v_gene: TRBV10-3
j_gene: TRBJ1-1
abundance: many

CDR3aa: ASREGEYQETQY
v_gene: TRBV12-3/TRBV12-4
j_gene: TRBJ2-5
abundance: many

CDR3aa: ASSQWPSGDNEQF
v_gene: TRBV4-1
j_gene: TRBJ2-1
abundance: few

CDR3aa: ASSLARRAYEQY
v_gene: TRBV7-2
j_gene: TRBJ2-7
abundance: .

CDR3aa: ASSVNRAYT
v_gene: TRBV6-1
j_gene: TRBJ1-2
abundance: many

CDR3aa: ASSIQGYSGNTIY
v_gene: TRBV6-1
j_gene: TRBJ1-3
abundance: .

CDR3aa: ASRSPRGEQY
v_gene: TRBV6-1
j_gene: TRBJ2-7
abundance: .

CDR3aa: ASSLLGWNTEAF
v_gene: TRBV28
j_gene: TRBJ1-1
abundance: many

CDR3aa: ASSLAQQASLPYNEQF
v_gene: TRBV5-1
j_gene: TRBJ2-1
abundance: few

CDR3aa: ASTLGGALEQF
v_gene: TRBV6-1
j_gene: TRBJ2-1
abundance: many

CDR3aa: ASSAIGWTSGRIRRETQY
v_gene: TRBV6-1
j_gene: TRBJ2-5
abundance: many

CDR3aa: ASSQEKQTQY
v_gene: TRBV3-1
j_gene: TRBJ2-5
abundance: many

CDR3aa: ASSLVAGFLDNEQF
v_gene: TRBV11-2
j_gene: TRBJ2-1
abundance: many

CDR3aa: ASSLFSLDRTSVGGELF
v_gene: TRBV27
j_gene: TRBJ2-2
abundance: .

CDR3aa: ASSFIPEEQF
v_gene: TRBV5-6
j_gene: TRBJ2-1
abundance: .

CDR3aa: ASSPTGDTEAF
v_gene: TRBV28
j_gene: TRBJ1-1
abundance: many

CDR3aa: ASSFEWNRGSYNEQF
v_gene: TRBV12-3/TRBV12-4
j_gene: TRBJ2-1
abundance: .

CDR3aa: AISEDNYEQY
v_gene: TRBV10-3
j_gene: TRBJ2-7
abundance: few

CDR3aa: ASSTGTSSSSYNEQF
v_gene: TRBV7-6
j_gene: TRBJ2-1
abundance: many